These T cell receptor beta chains were read from a single sample in a study of T cells after yellow fever vaccination. TCRdb reprocessed the 5' RACE reads with MiXCR, giving one entry per CDR3 protein. Counted here are some 160,000 distinct CDR3 sequences, less than 9% occurring once; the ten biggest clones make up more than 2%. Sample: CD4+ T cells sorted from PBMCs, taken about 5 days after the first yellow fever vaccination. All receptors derive from a man between 18 and 35 years old who received the YFV17D yellow fever vaccine. Both conserved end residues are part of each CDR3. D genes are given only for firm matches. The size of a clone is reported for some rows only, either as once, few or many, or as a class for expanded clones.

clone_size	d_call	v_call	j_call	cdr3_aa	cdr3_nt
.	TRBD1	TRBV12-3/TRBV12-4	TRBJ2-6	CASSRQGTGANVLTF	TGTGCCAGCAGCCGACAGGGCACTGGGGCCAACGTCCTGACTTTC
.	.	TRBV20-1	TRBJ1-1	CSARRGALATEAFF	TGCAGTGCTAGGCGGGGGGCTCTGGCGACTGAAGCTTTCTTT
many	TRBD1	TRBV12-3/TRBV12-4	TRBJ1-2	CASSQTGSNYGYTF	TGTGCCAGCAGTCAGACAGGGTCTAACTATGGCTACACCTTC
many	TRBD2	TRBV6-4	TRBJ2-3	CASSESGGATDTQYF	TGTGCCAGCAGTGAAAGCGGGGGGGCCACAGATACGCAGTATTTT
many	.	TRBV6-5	TRBJ1-2	CASSYSRRSLGGYTF	TGTGCCAGCAGTTACTCCCGGCGGTCTCTGGGTGGCTACACCTTC
many	.	TRBV7-3	TRBJ2-3	CASSLPAGSGPSTDTQYF	TGTGCCAGCAGCTTACCTGCGGGTTCCGGCCCCAGCACAGATACGCAGTATTTT
many	.	TRBV30	TRBJ2-3	CAWSVLRTFSTISSTDTQYF	TGTGCCTGGAGTGTCCTCAGAACTTTCTCGACGATATCTAGCACAGATACGCAGTATTTT
few	.	TRBV12-5	TRBJ2-3	CASGSPRGTVTDTQYF	TGTGCTAGTGGTTCCCCAAGGGGAACGGTCACAGATACGCAGTATTTT
many	TRBD1	TRBV7-9	TRBJ1-2	CASSRTRGGGGVGYTF	TGTGCCAGCAGCCGAACTCGGGGAGGGGGCGGAGTTGGCTACACCTTC
few	.	TRBV3-1	TRBJ2-6	CASTQGVSGANVLTF	TGTGCCAGCACGCAGGGAGTCTCTGGGGCCAACGTCCTGACTTTC
many	.	TRBV11-2	TRBJ2-1	CASSFRGFSNNEQFF	TGTGCCAGCAGCTTTCGGGGTTTCTCGAACAATGAGCAGTTCTTC
many	.	TRBV7-2	TRBJ2-5	CASSSVGGSQETQYF	TGTGCCAGCAGCTCTGTGGGGGGCTCCCAAGAGACCCAGTACTTC
.	.	TRBV27	TRBJ1-2	CASRTDQAGPAFYGYTF	TGTGCCAGCAGGACGGATCAAGCAGGCCCTGCCTTCTATGGCTACACCTTC
many	.	TRBV9	TRBJ1-5	CASSVGGGPLDQPQHF	TGTGCCAGCAGCGTAGGAGGAGGTCCCCTGGATCAGCCCCAGCATTTT
few	.	TRBV6-6	TRBJ1-1	CASSYPRGTEAFF	TGTGCCAGCAGTTACCCCAGAGGCACTGAAGCTTTCTTT
few	TRBD2	TRBV7-2	TRBJ2-5	CASSLVGTTKETQYF	TGTGCCAGCAGCTTAGTTGGGACTACTAAAGAGACCCAGTACTTC
many	.	TRBV7-2	TRBJ1-1	CASSLVGWDTEAFF	TGTGCCAGCAGCTTAGTGGGGTGGGACACTGAAGCTTTCTTT
many	.	TRBV18	TRBJ2-4	CASSPLNGKNIQYF	TGTGCCAGCTCACCACTTAACGGGAAAAACATTCAGTACTTC
.	TRBD1	TRBV9	TRBJ2-5	CASSVTGTVFQETQYF	TGTGCCAGCAGCGTAACCGGGACAGTATTCCAAGAGACCCAGTACTTC
many	.	TRBV6-2/TRBV6-3	TRBJ1-5	CATHPGRINQPQHF	TGTGCCACCCACCCGGGACGGATCAATCAGCCCCAGCATTTT
few	TRBD1	TRBV20-1	TRBJ1-2	CSASRDRNYGYTF	TGCAGTGCTAGCCGGGACAGAAACTATGGCTACACCTTC
many	.	TRBV14	TRBJ2-5	CASSPRMRETQYF	TGTGCCAGCAGCCCAAGGATGCGGGAGACCCAGTACTTC
few	TRBD2	TRBV5-6	TRBJ2-3	CASSLTSGGSTDTQYF	TGTGCCAGCAGCCTGACTAGCGGGGGGAGCACAGATACGCAGTATTTT
many	.	TRBV7-2	TRBJ2-7	CASSSKGVRPHEQYF	TGTGCCAGCAGCTCAAAGGGGGTAAGGCCTCACGAGCAGTACTTC